The 13 T cell receptor beta chains in this list originate from one sample, sequenced in a study of shared clonotypes between healthy human individuals. This table comes from immunoSEQ multiplex PCR, and its TCRdb copy is limited to in-frame clones, with some not included. The repertoire holds 2 million to 3 million clones, 90% to 95% seen once, with 0.36% in the top ten. Sequencing input: naive CD4+ T cells from PBMCs. Documented subset: CD45RA+ positively selected. The receptors were gathered from a man aged 18 to 30 in good health. Some clones in this sample may be carry-over from other donors' samples.

The chain employs TRBV7-3 and TRBJ1-1, with D possibly TRBD1 on 5 matching bases. CDR1 and CDR2 (germline): SGHTA, FQGTGA. The CDR3 has 16 amino acids. V shed 5 bases and J shed 3 bases, with 19 bases lying between them. CDR3 region: CASSPQGGGAYTEAFF. As DNA, the CDR3 is TGTGCCAGCAGCCCCCAAGGCGGGGGAGCATACACTGAAGCTTTCTTT.

This clone was picked up one time. V and J are TRBV2 and TRBJ1-1; possible D gene TRBD1, 5 bases. The germline V gene has CDR1 SNHLY and CDR2 FYNNEI. CDR3 length: 15 amino acids. Trimming removed 3 bases at V and 2 bases at J, with 13 bases between. CDR3 sequence reads: CASSEFQGGNTEAFF. Here the CDR3 DNA reads TGTGCCAGCAGTGAGTTTCAGGGTGGCAACACTGAAGCTTTCTTT.

V usage is TRBV6-1 and J usage is TRBJ1-2; D perhaps matches TRBD1 (5 bases). Germline assignment: CDR1 MNHNS and CDR2 SASEGT. This CDR3 is built from 13 residues. The V end lost 2 bases, the J end lost 8 bases, and 12 bases lay between the germline ends. This CDR3 is CASSETGRQGYTF. CDR3 DNA sequence: TGTGCCAGCAGTGAAACAGGACGCCAGGGCTACACCTTC.

This clone has a single count. This chain uses TRBV10-3 with TRBJ2-5; D gene uncertain. The length of the CDR3 is 15 residues. V lost 0 bases and J lost 5, with 13 bases in between. Germline V gives CDR1 ENHRY, CDR2 SYGVKD. CDR3 loop: CAISESKVSAETQYF. CDR3 nucleotide sequence: TGTGCCATCAGTGAGTCGAAGGTCAGTGCGGAGACCCAGTACTTC.

The J gene is TRBJ2-4, the V gene TRBV19; D possibly corresponds to TRBD1 (6 bases). This CDR3 comprises 15 residues. Germline CDR1 and CDR2: LNHDA and SQIVND (reference sequence). The V and J ends lost 3 bases and 2 bases respectively, with 11 bases between them. In DNA form, the CDR3 reads TGTGCCAGTAGTATGGGGCAGGGGACCAAAAACATTCAGTACTTC. Translated: CASSMGQGTKNIQYF.

The chain is built from TRBV14 and TRBJ1-4; D unresolved. The CDR3 runs to 13 residues. Trimming stripped 4 bases from V and 5 bases from J, with 8 bases between. In germline, CDR1 is SGHDN, CDR2 FVKESK. The CDR3 loop reads CASSRSMNEKLFF. CDR3 DNA sequence: TGTGCCAGCAGCCGGAGCATGAATGAAAAACTGTTTTTT. Filled out from reference TRBV14 and TRBJ1-4, the complete variable domain reads EAGVTQFPSHSVIEKGQTVTLRCDPISGHDNLYWYRRVMGKEIKFLLHFVKESKQDESGMPNNRFLAERTGGTYSTLKVQPAELEDSGVYFCASSRSMNEKLFFGSGTQLSVL.

The chain employs TRBV6-6 and TRBJ2-5, with 13 bases lining up with TRBD2. The closer fit of TRBJ2-7 to the DNA end suggests the J call may be wrong. This CDR3 region has 15 residues. In germline, CDR1 is MNHNY, CDR2 SVGAGI (reference sequence). The CDR3 nucleotides are TGTGCCACCGGACTAGCGGGAGACCCCCCCTACGAGCAGTACTTC. Residues: CATGLAGDPPYEQYF.

The chain links TRBV9 to TRBJ1-2; D is unclear. CDR1 is SGDLS, CDR2 YYNGEE, per germline. This CDR3 contains 15 residues. V shed 0 bases and J shed 8 bases, with 17 bases lying between them. CDR3 coding DNA: TGTGCCAGCAGCGTAGCCGACACCTACCAGGCCGGCTACACCTTC. This translates into CASSVADTYQAGYTF.

The chain uses TRBV28 and TRBJ2-3; D remains unclear. This CDR3 spans 14 amino acids. CDR1 and CDR2 from the germline V gene are MDHEN and SYDVKM. Between the trimmed V and J ends, which lost 7 bases and 3 bases, there was a span of 14 bases. In nucleotides, the CDR3 is TGTGCCAGCAAGTCTCCTCAAGGGACAGATACGCAGTATTTT. Translation gives CASKSPQGTDTQYF.

About this clone: Other DNA sequences in this sample translate to the same CDR3. The rearrangement uses TRBV30 and TRBJ1-5; D not resolved. The CDR3 totals 14 residues. V lost 0 bases and J 0 bases, leaving 6 bases between the germline ends. In germline, CDR1 is GTSNPN, CDR2 SVGIG (reference sequence). The CDR3 loop reads CAWSVGYSNQPQHF. The CDR3 DNA reads as TGTGCCTGGAGTGTCGGCTATAGCAATCAGCCCCAGCATTTT.

The V gene is TRBV10-2, the J gene TRBJ2-2; D uncertain. The V gene lost 7 bases and the J gene lost 2 bases, with 8 bases spanning the gap. CDR3 length: 13 residues. The germline V gene has CDR1 WSHSY and CDR2 SAAADI. For the CDR3, the DNA is TGCGCCAGCATGATGGATAACACCGGGGAGCTGTTTTTT. Its translation: CASMMDNTGELFF.

The V and J genes are TRBV7-2 and TRBJ2-1, with D maybe TRBD2 (6 bases). CDR3 length equals 16 residues. Germline CDR1 reads SGHTA; CDR2 reads FQGNSA. V was shortened by 2 bases and J by 7 bases, with 18 bases between the two germline ends. The CDR3 loop reads CASSLFASTRENEQFF. The DNA of the CDR3 is TGTGCCAGCAGCTTATTTGCATCGACCCGGGAGAATGAGCAGTTCTTC.

This chain uses TRBV18 with TRBJ2-3; no firm D call. V shed 3 bases and J shed 4 bases, with 11 bases lying between them. In germline, CDR1 is KGHSH, CDR2 LQKENI. CDR3 length equals 14 residues. This CDR3 reads CASSPQKAADTQYF. The CDR3 DNA sequence: TGTGCCAGCTCACCCCAGAAGGCGGCAGATACGCAGTATTTT.